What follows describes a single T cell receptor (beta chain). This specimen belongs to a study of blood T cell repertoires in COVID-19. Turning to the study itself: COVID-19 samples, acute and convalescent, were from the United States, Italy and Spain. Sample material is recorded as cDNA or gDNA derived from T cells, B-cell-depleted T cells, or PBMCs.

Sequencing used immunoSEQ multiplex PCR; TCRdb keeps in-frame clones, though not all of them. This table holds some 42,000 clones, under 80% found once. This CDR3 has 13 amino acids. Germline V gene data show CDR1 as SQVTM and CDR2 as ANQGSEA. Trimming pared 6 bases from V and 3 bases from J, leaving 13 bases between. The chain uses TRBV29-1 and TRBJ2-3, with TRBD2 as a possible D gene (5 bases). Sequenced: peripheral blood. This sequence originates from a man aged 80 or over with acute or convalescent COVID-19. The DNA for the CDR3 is TGCAGCGTAGACCCAGGAGGAACAGATACGCAGTATTTT. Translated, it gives CSVDPGGTDTQYF.